The sequence of this TCR beta chain was determined in a study of response to subunit inactivated influenza vaccine. A single record per CDR3 protein comes from TCRdb applying MiXCR to the RT-PCR reads. The repertoire holds 550,000 to 650,000 distinct CDR3 sequences, with roughly 10% as singletons. In germline, CDR1 is KGHSH, CDR2 LQKENI. CDR3 length equals 12 residues. V gave up 1 base and J gave up 7 bases, with 5 bases separating them. This clonotype was found a few times. Antigen specificity is unknown. Study-level results: Each seasonal influenza vaccination recruits few new T cells, the authors suggested.

This TCR was recovered from a middle-aged man who received an inactivated influenza vaccine. This sequence joins TRBV18 and TRBJ2-1; D not resolved. The sample here was PBMCs from blood, taken on the day of vaccination. CDR3 loop: CASSPLVNEQFF. The CDR3 nucleotides are TGTGCCAGCTCACCACTGGTTAATGAGCAGTTCTTC.